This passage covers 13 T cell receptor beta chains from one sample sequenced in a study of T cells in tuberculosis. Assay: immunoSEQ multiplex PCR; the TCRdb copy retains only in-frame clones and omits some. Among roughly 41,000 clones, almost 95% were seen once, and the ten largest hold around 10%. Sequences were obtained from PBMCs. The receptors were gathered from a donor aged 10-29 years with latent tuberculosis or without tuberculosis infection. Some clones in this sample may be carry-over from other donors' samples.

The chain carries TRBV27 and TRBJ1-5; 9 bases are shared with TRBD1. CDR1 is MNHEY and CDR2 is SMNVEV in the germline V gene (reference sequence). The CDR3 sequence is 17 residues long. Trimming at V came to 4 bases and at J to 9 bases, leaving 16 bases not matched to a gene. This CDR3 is CASSYGPGQGGGRPQHF. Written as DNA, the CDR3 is TGTGCCAGCAGTTACGGCCCGGGACAGGGAGGGGGTAGGCCCCAGCATTTT.

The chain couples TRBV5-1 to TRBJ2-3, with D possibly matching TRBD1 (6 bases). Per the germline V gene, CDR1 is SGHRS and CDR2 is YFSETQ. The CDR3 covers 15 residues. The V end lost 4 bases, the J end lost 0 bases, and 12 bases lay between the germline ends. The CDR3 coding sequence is TGCGCCAGCAGCGCCCGGGACACCAGCACAGATACGCAGTATTTT. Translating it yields CASSARDTSTDTQYF.

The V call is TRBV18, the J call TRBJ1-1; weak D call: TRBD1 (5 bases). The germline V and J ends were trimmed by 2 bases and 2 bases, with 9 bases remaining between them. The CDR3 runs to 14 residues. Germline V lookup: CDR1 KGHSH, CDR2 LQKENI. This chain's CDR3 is CASSPLGGNTEAFF. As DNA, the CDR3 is TGTGCCAGCTCACCATTGGGGGGAAACACTGAAGCTTTCTTT.

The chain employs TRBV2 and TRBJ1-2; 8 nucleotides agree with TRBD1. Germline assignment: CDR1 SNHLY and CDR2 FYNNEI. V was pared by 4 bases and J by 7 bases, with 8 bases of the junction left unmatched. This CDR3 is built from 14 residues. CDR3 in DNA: TGTGCCAGCAGTGCTAGGACAGGGATAATTGGCTACACCTTC. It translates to CASSARTGIIGYTF.

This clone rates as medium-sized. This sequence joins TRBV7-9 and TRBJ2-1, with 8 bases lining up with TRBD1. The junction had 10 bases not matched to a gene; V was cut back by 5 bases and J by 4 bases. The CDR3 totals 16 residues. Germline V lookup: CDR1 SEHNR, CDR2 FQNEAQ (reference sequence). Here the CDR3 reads CASSATAGGAYNEQFF. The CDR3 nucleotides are TGTGCCAGCAGCGCAACCGCAGGGGGCGCTTACAATGAGCAGTTCTTC. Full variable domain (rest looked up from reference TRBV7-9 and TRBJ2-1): DTGVSQNPRHKITKRGQNVTFRCDPISEHNRLYWYRQTLGQGPEFLTYFQNEAQLEKSRLLSDRFSAERPKGSFSTLEIQRTEQGDSAMYLCASSATAGGAYNEQFFGPGTRLTVL.

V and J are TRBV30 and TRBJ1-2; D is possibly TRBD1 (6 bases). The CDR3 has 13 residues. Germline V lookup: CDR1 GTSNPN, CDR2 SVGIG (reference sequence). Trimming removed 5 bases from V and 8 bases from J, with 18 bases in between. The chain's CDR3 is CAWGYQGWHGYTF. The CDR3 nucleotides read TGTGCCTGGGGGTATCAGGGGTGGCACGGCTACACCTTC. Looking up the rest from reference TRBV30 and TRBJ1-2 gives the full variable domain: SQTIHQWPATLVQPVGSPLSLECTVEGTSNPNLYWYRQAAGRGLQLLFYSVGIGQISSEVPQNLSASRPQDRQFILSSKKLLLSDSGFYLCAWGYQGWHGYTFGSGTRLTVV.

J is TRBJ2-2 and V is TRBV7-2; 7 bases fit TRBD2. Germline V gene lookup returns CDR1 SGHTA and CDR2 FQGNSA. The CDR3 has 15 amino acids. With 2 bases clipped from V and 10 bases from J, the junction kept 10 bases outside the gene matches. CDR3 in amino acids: CASSLSLAAKEELFF. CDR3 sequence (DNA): TGTGCCAGCAGCTTATCCCTAGCGGCTAAGGAGGAGCTGTTTTTT.

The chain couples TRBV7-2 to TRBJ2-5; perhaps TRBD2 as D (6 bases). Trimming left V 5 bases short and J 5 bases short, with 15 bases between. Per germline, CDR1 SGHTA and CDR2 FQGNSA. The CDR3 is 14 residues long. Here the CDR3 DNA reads TGTGCCAGCAGCCCCCCTGCTGGGGGGGAGACCCAGTACTTC. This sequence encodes CASSPPAGGETQYF.

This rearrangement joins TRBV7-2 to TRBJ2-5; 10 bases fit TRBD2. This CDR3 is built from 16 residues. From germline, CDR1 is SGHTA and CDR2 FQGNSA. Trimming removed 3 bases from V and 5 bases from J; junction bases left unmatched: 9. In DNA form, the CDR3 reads TGTGCCAGCAGCTTCCAGCTAGCGGGGGACAGCGAGACCCAGTACTTC. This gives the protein CASSFQLAGDSETQYF.

The CDR3 loop is CASSARQVAEAFF. The DNA of the CDR3 is TGTGCCAGCAGTGCCCGACAGGTCGCGGAAGCTTTCTTT. The chain uses TRBV6-1 and TRBJ1-1; the D gene is possibly TRBD1 (6 bases). CDR1 is MNHNS, CDR2 SASEGT, per germline. V lost 4 bases to trimming and J lost 8 bases, with 14 bases between them. The CDR3 is 13 residues long.

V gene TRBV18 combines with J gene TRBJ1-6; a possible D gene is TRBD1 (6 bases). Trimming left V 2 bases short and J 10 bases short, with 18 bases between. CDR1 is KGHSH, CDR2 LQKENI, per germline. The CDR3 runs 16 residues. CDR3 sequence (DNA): TGTGCCAGCTCACCAGGGATCCCAGGGGTGGGCTCACCCCTCCACTTT. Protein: CASSPGIPGVGSPLHF.

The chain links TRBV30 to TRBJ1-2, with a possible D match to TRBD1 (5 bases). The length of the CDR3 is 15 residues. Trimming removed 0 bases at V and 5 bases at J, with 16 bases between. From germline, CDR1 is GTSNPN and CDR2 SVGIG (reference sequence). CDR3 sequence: CAWSVGFRKGYGYTF. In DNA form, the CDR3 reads TGTGCCTGGAGTGTAGGATTTAGGAAGGGGTATGGCTACACCTTC.

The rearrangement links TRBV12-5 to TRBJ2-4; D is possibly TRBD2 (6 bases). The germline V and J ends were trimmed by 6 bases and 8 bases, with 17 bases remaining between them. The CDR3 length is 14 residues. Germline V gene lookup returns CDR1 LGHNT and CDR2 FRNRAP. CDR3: CASGPGEEADIQYF. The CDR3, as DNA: TGTGCTAGTGGCCCGGGAGAAGAGGCGGACATTCAGTACTTC.